The present T cell receptor (beta chain) was sequenced within a study of T cells after yellow fever vaccination. Looking at the study overall: When fractions had low cell numbers, they were prepared with SMART-Seq v4 Ultra Low Input. Points from the study as a whole: Most primary-vaccination clones recurred post-booster (roughly 96% CD4, roughly 91% CD8).

There are a few counts of this clonotype. Its antigen is still unknown. By 5'RACE template switching, TCR cDNA was produced, with a universal primer site and UMIs added in the process. TCRdb ran MiXCR on the 5' RACE reads and lists one entry per CDR3 protein. This repertoire shows some 500,000 distinct CDR3 sequences, about 14% found once; its top ten account for more than 13%. This TCR derives from a man aged 25 to 40 who received the YFV17D yellow fever vaccine. Sequenced here: PBMCs, sampled on the day of the yellow fever booster vaccination.

The CDR3 is CASSYSNGQPSYEQYF. The CDR3 DNA follows: TGTGCCAGCAGTTACTCGAACGGCCAACCCAGCTACGAGCAGTACTTC. V and J are TRBV6-2 or TRBV6-3 and TRBJ2-7; D gene uncertain. With 0 bases removed from V and 3 bases from J, the gap between germline ends came to 15 bases. The CDR3 sequence is 16 residues long. Germline lookup yields CDR1 MNHEY and CDR2 SVGEGT.